The 10 T cell receptor beta chains reported below all come from one sample, sequenced in a study of CD8+CD57+ T cells in acquired aplastic anemia. Genomic DNA templated the TCR beta VDJ and CDR3 profiling. MiXCR, run by TCRdb on the reads, gives a single entry per CDR3 protein. The sample lists some 130,000 distinct CDR3 sequences, about half occurring once. Sequenced sample: sorted CD4+, CD8+, or CD8+CD57+ T cells (not recorded which) from PBMCs. These receptors originate from a human donor in good health, serving as a control.

This chain uses TRBV29-1 with TRBJ2-7; perhaps TRBD1 as D (5 bases). The germline V gene encodes CDR1 SQVTM and CDR2 ANQGSEA. V shed 0 bases and J shed 5 bases, with 8 bases lying between them. The CDR3 is made up of 12 amino acids. In DNA, the CDR3 is TGCAGCGTTGAAGAGGGCAGGGACGAGCAGTACTTC. This gives the protein CSVEEGRDEQYF.

V and J are TRBV3-1 and TRBJ2-2; D is unclear. The germline gives CDR1 LGHDT, CDR2 YNNKEL (reference sequence). With 7 bases removed from V and 1 base from J, the gap between germline ends came to 13 bases. This CDR3 comprises 15 residues. The CDR3 reads CASTLWVGNTGELFF. CDR3 nucleotides: TGTGCCAGCACCCTGTGGGTGGGGAACACCGGGGAGCTGTTTTTT.

At least ten counts were recorded for this clonotype. The rearrangement uses TRBV6-1 and TRBJ2-7, with TRBD1 matching over 7 bases. The J segment lost 3 bases and the V segment lost 7 bases, leaving 12 bases of the junction unmatched. The CDR3 has 15 amino acids. Germline V gene sequence: CDR1 MNHNS, CDR2 SASEGT. The CDR3 DNA sequence: TGTGCCAGCAAACCCACCGGACAGGTTTTCTACGAGCAGTACTTC. Amino acids: CASKPTGQVFYEQYF.

This rearrangement joins TRBV20-1 to TRBJ1-2; 8 nucleotides align to TRBD1. The ends lost 0 bases at V and 4 bases at J; junction bases unmatched: 10. The CDR3 consists of 16 residues. Per germline, CDR1 DFQATT and CDR2 SNEGSKA (reference sequence). Here the CDR3 DNA reads TGCAGTGCTAGAGACACCCCCGGACAGGGAGCCTATGGCTACACCTTC. Translating gives CSARDTPGQGAYGYTF.

Many counts were recorded for this clonotype. One junction end disagrees with the germline gene, perhaps due to a read error. V is TRBV4-2 and J is TRBJ1-2; 7 positions agree with TRBD1. The CDR3 length is 15 residues. CDR1 is LGHNA and CDR2 is YNFKEQ in the germline V gene. The CDR3, as DNA: TGCGCCAGCAGCCAAGATGGGGACAGCTCCTATGGCTACACCTTC. It specifies CASSQDGDSSYGYTF.

V usage is TRBV19 and J usage is TRBJ1-5; tentatively, D is TRBD1 (5 bases). CDR3 length: 14 amino acids. V was shortened by 9 bases and J by 7 bases, with 19 bases between the two germline ends. The V gene's germline CDR1 is LNHDA and CDR2 SQIVND (reference sequence). In nucleotides, the CDR3 is TGTGCCAGCTCGGAGGGACTTGGGGGGCAGCCCCAGCATTTT. Translating gives CASSEGLGGQPQHF.

This sequence joins TRBV15 and TRBJ1-5; tentatively, D is TRBD1 (6 bases). There are 15 residues in the CDR3. V lost 0 bases to trimming and J lost 7 bases, with 13 bases between them. Per the germline V gene, CDR1 is LNHNV and CDR2 is YYDKDF (reference sequence). CDR3 region: CATSRDRGREQPQHF. The CDR3, as DNA: TGTGCCACCAGCAGAGATCGGGGGCGGGAGCAGCCCCAGCATTTT. The complete variable domain, with remaining parts taken from reference TRBV15 and TRBJ1-5, reads DAMVIQNPRYQVTQFGKPVTLSCSQTLNHNVMYWYQQKSSQAPKLLFHYYDKDFNNEADTPDNFQSRRPNTSFCFLDIRSPGLGDTAMYLCATSRDRGREQPQHFGDGTRLSIL.

The chain couples TRBV4-1 to TRBJ1-5; a weak D match, TRBD1 (5 bases). Trimming removed 0 bases from V and 5 bases from J, with 11 bases in between. The CDR3 length is 15 residues. From germline, CDR1 is MGHRA and CDR2 YSYEKL. The CDR3 region is CASSQDNRDYQPQHF. For the CDR3, the DNA is TGCGCCAGCAGCCAAGATAACCGGGACTATCAGCCCCAGCATTTT.

To note about this clonotype: A much larger clonotype is one base distant, so this may be a read error. The chain employs TRBV18 and TRBJ1-2, with 7 nucleotides matching TRBD1. This CDR3 contains 15 residues. Germline CDR1 KGHSH, CDR2 LQKENI. The CDR3 DNA follows: TGTGCCAGCTCCCCCGGGACAGATGGGACTTATGGCTACGCCTTC. Protein sequence: CASSPGTDGTYGYAF.

A word on this clonotype: An end of the junction differs from the germline gene, which may be a read error. The rearrangement joins TRBV4-2 to TRBJ1-6; D is ambiguous. CDR3 length equals 17 residues. CDR1 and CDR2 from the germline V gene are LGHNA and YNFKEQ. CDR3 in DNA: TGTGTCAGCAGCCAAGTCCCAGCTAGCTCCTATAACTCACCCCTCCACTTT. Amino acids: CVSSQVPASSYNSPLHF.